Below are 7 T cell receptor beta chains sequenced from a single sample in a study of tumor-infiltrating lymphocytes in primary liver carcinoma. It was from 20-30 mg of unsorted bulk tissue that RNA and DNA were co-extracted. Researchers generated TCR beta cDNA from about 450 ng of total RNA, relying on a constant-region primer. Amplification in three nested multiplex PCR rounds with slightly modified ARM-PCR gave rise to TCR beta libraries. In the first two PCR rounds, TRBV1-TRBV30 forward primers were paired with a C-beta reverse primer, and each round lasted approximately 10 cycles. MiXCR was run by TCRdb on the multiplex PCR reads, yielding one entry per CDR3 protein. The table shows fewer than 250,000 distinct CDR3 sequences, with about 85% occurring only once. The sequenced sample was tumor tissue from primary liver carcinoma. These receptors came from a man aged 35-49 years with primary liver carcinoma and hepatitis B virus infection.

This clonotype was seen only a few times. A read error may produce the germline difference seen at one junction end. This chain connects TRBV29-1 to TRBJ2-5, with 11 bases aligning to TRBD1. Per the germline V gene, CDR1 is SQVTM and CDR2 is ANQGSEA. The CDR3 totals 15 residues. CDR3 nucleotides: TGTAGCCTTGAAGCGGACAGGGGGCGAGCGGAGACCCAGTACTTC. Residues: CSLEADRGRAETQYF.

This clonotype was found a few times. A read error may account for a junction end that differs from germline. V and J are TRBV11-2 and TRBJ1-5, with D perhaps matching TRBD1 (5 bases). Germline V gene data show CDR1 as SGHAT and CDR2 as FQNNGV. CDR3 size: 13 residues. The CDR3 loop reads CASSLWGDQPQHF. The CDR3 DNA reads TGTGCTAGCAGCTTATGGGGCGATCAGCCCCAGCATTTT.

As regards this clonotype: Its ends do not fully match the called genes, so a read error is possible. The chain couples TRBV5-4 to TRBJ2-5; 12 nucleotides agree with TRBD2. From germline, CDR1 is SGHNT and CDR2 YYREEE (reference sequence). The CDR3 runs to 16 residues. CDR3 sequence: CASSFGLAGTSETQYF. The DNA of the CDR3 is TGTGCCAGCAGCTTCGGACTAGCGGGAACGTCGGAGACCCAATACTTC.

Comments on this clonotype: One end of the junction does not line up with germline, which may come from a read error. The rearrangement joins TRBV28 to TRBJ2-7; 7 nucleotides line up with TRBD1. CDR1 MDHEN and CDR2 SYDVKM come from the germline V gene. The CDR3 consists of 13 residues. CDR3 nucleotide sequence: TGTACCAGCAGTCCCGGACAGGACTCCGAGCAGTACTTC. Its protein product is CTSSPGQDSEQYF.

Regarding this clonotype: A junction boundary mismatches the germline segment, possibly from a read error. The rearrangement joins TRBV7-2 to TRBJ2-3, with 10 bases matching TRBD2. Germline V gene data show CDR1 as SGHTA and CDR2 as FQGNSA. The CDR3 extends over 14 amino acids. The CDR3 DNA sequence: TGTGCCAGCAGCCCCCGAGCGGGAGGGGATACGCTGTATTTT. Translation gives CASSPRAGGDTLYF.

The chain combines TRBV28 with TRBJ1-3; D not resolved. Germline V gene data show CDR1 as MDHEN and CDR2 as SYDVKM. This CDR3 comprises 15 residues. The CDR3 protein is CAYSGSLNSGNTIYF. Here the CDR3 DNA reads TGTGCTTACTCCGGGTCTCTTAACTCTGGAAACACCATATATTTT.

Remarks on this clonotype: This sequence may be a read error, since a much larger clone differs from it by one base. The chain employs TRBV28 and TRBJ1-2; D might be TRBD1 (5 bases). Germline V lookup: CDR1 MDHEN, CDR2 SYDVKM. With 4 bases removed from V and 4 bases from J, the gap between germline ends came to 13 bases. The CDR3 runs 14 residues. Written as DNA, the CDR3 is TGTGCCAGCAGTTGGACATGGGCCACCTATGGCTACACCTTC. It is translated as CASSWTWATYGYTF.